Reported below is one T cell receptor beta chain. Its antigen is currently unknown. The source of the sample is a study of OX40 agonist ivuxolimab in advanced cancers. Study summary: Ivuxolimab was delivered to patients intravenously every 2 weeks at doses spanning 0.01 to 10 mg/kg.

People who had autoimmune disease history or systemic immunosuppression were excluded. TCRdb's table, derived via immunoSEQ multiplex PCR, lists solely in-frame clones and lacks some. Of approximately 58,000 clones in the sample, around 79% were seen once. Regarding the study as a whole: Still undetermined is the antigen specificity of the expanded peripheral T cells.

This CDR3 region has 14 residues. With 2 bases clipped from V and 4 bases from J, the junction kept 8 bases outside the gene matches. CDR1 and CDR2 from the germline V gene are GTSNPN and SVGIG (reference sequence). V gene TRBV30 combines with J gene TRBJ2-7; 7 bases are shared with TRBD1. The sample consisted of CD4+ or CD8+ T cells sorted from blood, taken in a trial of the OX40 agonist ivuxolimab. The TCR sequence derives from an adult with an advanced solid tumor such as melanoma, head and neck, liver or kidney cancer. This CDR3 reads CAWSIRGCRYEQYF. The CDR3, as DNA: TGTGCCTGGAGTATCAGGGGGTGCCGGTACGAGCAGTACTTC. The full variable domain, in which reference TRBV30 and TRBJ2-7 provide the parts outside the CDR3, is SQTIHQWPATLVQPVGSPLSLECTVEGTSNPNLYWYRQAAGRGLQLLFYSVGIGQISSEVPQNLSASRPQDRQFILSSKKLLLSDSGFYLCAWSIRGCRYEQYFGPGTRLTVT.